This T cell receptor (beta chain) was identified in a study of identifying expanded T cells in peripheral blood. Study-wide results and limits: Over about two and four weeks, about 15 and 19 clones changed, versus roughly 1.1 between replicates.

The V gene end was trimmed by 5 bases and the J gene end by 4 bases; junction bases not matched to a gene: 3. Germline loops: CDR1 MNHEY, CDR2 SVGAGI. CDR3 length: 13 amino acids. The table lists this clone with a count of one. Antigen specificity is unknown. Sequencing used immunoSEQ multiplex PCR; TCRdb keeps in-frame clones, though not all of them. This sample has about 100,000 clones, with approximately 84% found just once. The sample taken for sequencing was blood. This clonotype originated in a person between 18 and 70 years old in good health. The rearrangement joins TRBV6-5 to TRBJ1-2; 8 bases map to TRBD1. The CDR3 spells CASSGQGTYGYTF. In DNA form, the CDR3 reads TGTGCCAGCAGTGGACAGGGTACCTATGGCTACACCTTC.